The 13 T cell receptor beta chains below come from one sample, sequenced in a study of Ad26.COV2.S vaccination and SARS-CoV-2 variants. The assay was immunoSEQ multiplex PCR, and TCRdb's table has in-frame clones only and misses some. The table shows roughly 380,000 clones, with roughly 84% occurring only once. Treatment here: roughly 18 received Ad26.COV2.S at low or high dose, single or two shots; 5 received placebo; per-sample allocation not given. Specimens were obtained on day 63 following the first vaccine or placebo injection. This specimen was peripheral blood, taken in a trial of Ad26.COV2.S vaccine versus placebo. These receptors originate from a person between 18 and 65 years old who received the Ad26.COV2.S COVID-19 vaccine or a placebo.

The chain combines TRBV4-1 with TRBJ2-5; D perhaps matches TRBD2 (6 bases). This CDR3 is built from 14 residues. V lost 0 bases and J lost 2, with 7 bases in between. CDR1 is MGHRA, CDR2 YSYEKL, per germline. The DNA of the CDR3 is TGCGCCAGCAGCCAAGAAAGCGGGCAAGAGACCCAGTACTTC. Translating it yields CASSQESGQETQYF.

This clone was seen only once. The genes are TRBV7-9 and TRBJ2-3; D possibly uses TRBD1 or TRBD2 (5 bases each). This CDR3 comprises 15 residues. Trimming shortened V by 7 bases and J by 1 base, and 15 bases separated the two germline ends. Germline assignment: CDR1 SEHNR and CDR2 FQNEAQ (reference sequence). The CDR3 nucleotides read TGTGCCAGCAAGAGGGACCCCCCAGGCACAGATACGCAGTATTTT. This codes for CASKRDPPGTDTQYF.

The chain employs TRBV25-1 and TRBJ1-3; D is undetermined. CDR1 is MGHDK and CDR2 is SYGVNS in the germline V gene. Trimming removed 5 bases from V and 1 base from J, with 6 bases in between. CDR3 length equals 13 residues. CDR3 nucleotides: TGTGCCAGCAGTCGCCCGTCTGGAAACACCATATATTTT. Translated: CASSRPSGNTIYF. Filled out from reference TRBV25-1 and TRBJ1-3, the complete variable domain reads EADIYQTPRYLVIGTGKKITLECSQTMGHDKMYWYQQDPGMELHLIHYSYGVNSTEKGDLSSESTVSRIRTEHFPLTLESARPSHTSQYLCASSRPSGNTIYFGEGSWLTVV.

The chain couples TRBV5-1 to TRBJ1-3; no clear D. The germline CDR1 and CDR2 sequences are SGHRS and YFSETQ. Trimming removed 0 bases at V and 0 bases at J, with 16 bases between. This CDR3 is built from 18 residues. The chain's CDR3 is CASSLVAARPSSGNTIYF. CDR3 DNA sequence: TGCGCCAGCAGCTTGGTTGCCGCCAGACCGAGCTCTGGAAACACCATATATTTT.

The J gene is TRBJ1-6, the V gene TRBV13, with D unresolved. The V end was cut by 3 bases, the J end by 10 bases, with 13 bases between. From germline, CDR1 is PRHDT and CDR2 FYEKMQ (reference sequence). This CDR3 region has 14 residues. As DNA, the CDR3 is TGTGCCAGCAGCTTCTTCACGGCGGGCTCACCCCTCCACTTT. It translates to CASSFFTAGSPLHF.

The chain is built from TRBV5-6 and TRBJ2-5, with D perhaps TRBD1 (6 bases). Germline V gene data show CDR1 as SGHDT and CDR2 as YYEEEE. The V end was cut by 0 bases, the J end by 1 base, with 13 bases between. The CDR3 sequence is 16 residues long. The CDR3 is CASSLAIDRTQETQYF. In nucleotides, the CDR3 is TGTGCCAGCAGCTTGGCCATAGACAGGACCCAAGAGACCCAGTACTTC. Drawing the rest from reference TRBV5-6 and TRBJ2-5, the complete variable domain is DAGVTQSPTHLIKTRGQQVTLRCSPKSGHDTVSWYQQALGQGPQFIFQYYEEEERQRGNFPDRFSGHQFPNYSSELNVNALLLGDSALYLCASSLAIDRTQETQYFGPGTRLLVL.

This chain links TRBV5-1 with TRBJ2-5; TRBD1 is a possible D gene (5 bases). CDR3 length equals 13 residues. Germline CDR1 is SGHRS and CDR2 is YFSETQ. V lost 0 bases and J lost 5, with 8 bases in between. The CDR3 bases are TGCGCCAGCAGCTTGGGGGGCGAGGAGACCCAGTACTTC. Protein sequence: CASSLGGEETQYF.

The rearrangement joins TRBV21-1 to TRBJ1-2. TRBV21-1 is listed as a pseudogene. The CDR3 is 13 amino acids. Here the CDR3 reads CASSNFRRYGYTF. CDR3 in DNA: TGTGCCAGCAGCAATTTCAGGAGGTATGGCTACACCTTC.

The rearrangement uses TRBV4-3 and TRBJ1-1; D uncertain. Germline assignment: CDR1 LGHNA and CDR2 YSLEER. The CDR3 has 17 residues. The V end lost 1 base, the J end lost 4 bases, and 19 bases lay between the germline ends. The CDR3 bases are TGCGCCAGCAGCCAAGTACGACCGGGATCCTGGGGCACTGAAGCTTTCTTT. This encodes CASSQVRPGSWGTEAFF.

The V call is TRBV12-5, the J call TRBJ2-5, with 8 positions matching TRBD2. Looked up from germline, CDR1 is LGHNT and CDR2 is FRNRAP. The CDR3 has 14 amino acids. Unmatched junction bases numbered 5, after V lost 3 bases and J lost 5 bases. The CDR3 sequence: CASGLSGGKETQYF. In DNA, the CDR3 is TGTGCTAGTGGTTTAAGCGGGGGCAAGGAGACCCAGTACTTC.

A note on this clone: This same CDR3 is encoded by further DNA sequences in the sample. The chain has TRBV5-4 and TRBJ1-1, with TRBD1 as a possible D gene (6 bases). V was trimmed by 2 bases and J by 1 base, leaving 6 bases between them. This CDR3 contains 13 residues. Germline CDR1 is SGHNT and CDR2 is YYREEE (reference sequence). CDR3 DNA: TGTGCCAGCAGCTTACAGGGGAACACTGAAGCTTTCTTT. Protein: CASSLQGNTEAFF.

V usage is TRBV19 and J usage is TRBJ1-5; D is unclear. In germline, CDR1 is LNHDA, CDR2 SQIVND (reference sequence). This CDR3 has 19 amino acids. V gave up 5 bases and J gave up 0 bases, with 23 bases separating them. In DNA, the CDR3 is TGTGCCAGTAGTCCCATCCCGATACTTTGGACGGATAGCAATCAGCCCCAGCATTTT. Encoded protein: CASSPIPILWTDSNQPQHF.

A note on this clone: The same CDR3 is also encoded by other DNA sequences in this sample. V is TRBV5-6 and J is TRBJ1-2; tentative D call: TRBD1 (5 bases). The V gene's germline CDR1 is SGHDT and CDR2 YYEEEE. Trimming removed 2 bases at V and 3 bases at J, with 8 bases between. This CDR3 has 13 residues. CDR3 DNA sequence: TGTGCCAGCAGCTTCGACAGCGACTATGGCTACACCTTC. It translates to CASSFDSDYGYTF.